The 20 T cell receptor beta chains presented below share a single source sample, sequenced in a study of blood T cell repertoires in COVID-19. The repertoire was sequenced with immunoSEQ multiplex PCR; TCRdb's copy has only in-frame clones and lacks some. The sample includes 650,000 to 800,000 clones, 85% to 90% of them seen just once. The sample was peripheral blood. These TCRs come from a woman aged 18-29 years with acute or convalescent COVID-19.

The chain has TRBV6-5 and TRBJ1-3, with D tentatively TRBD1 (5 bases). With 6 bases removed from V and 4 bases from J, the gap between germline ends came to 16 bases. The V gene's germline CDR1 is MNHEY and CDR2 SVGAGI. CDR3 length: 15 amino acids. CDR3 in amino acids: CASRPGAGGGNTIYF. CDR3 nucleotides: TGTGCCAGCAGACCTGGGGCCGGTGGAGGAAACACCATATATTTT.

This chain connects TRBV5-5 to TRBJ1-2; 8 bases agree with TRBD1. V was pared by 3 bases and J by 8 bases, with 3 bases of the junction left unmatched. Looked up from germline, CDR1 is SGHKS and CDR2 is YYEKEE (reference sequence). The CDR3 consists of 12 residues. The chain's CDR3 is CASSWTGSGYTF. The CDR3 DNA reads TGTGCCAGCAGCTGGACAGGGTCCGGCTACACCTTC. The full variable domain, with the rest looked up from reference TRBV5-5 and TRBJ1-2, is DAGVTQSPTHLIKTRGQQVTLRCSPISGHKSVSWYQQVLGQGPQFIFQYYEKEERGRGNFPDRFSARQFPNYSSELNVNALLLGDSALYLCASSWTGSGYTFGSGTRLTVV.

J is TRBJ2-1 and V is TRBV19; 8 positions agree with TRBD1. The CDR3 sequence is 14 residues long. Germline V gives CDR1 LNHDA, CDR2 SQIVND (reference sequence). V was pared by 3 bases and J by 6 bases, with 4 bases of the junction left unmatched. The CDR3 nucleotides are TGTGCCAGTAGTATTCCAGGGGGCTTCAATGAGCAGTTCTTC. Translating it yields CASSIPGGFNEQFF.

CDR3: CASSLFGDEQYF. The CDR3 DNA follows: TGTGCCAGCAGCTTATTCGGAGACGAGCAGTACTTC. This chain links TRBV7-2 with TRBJ2-7; D is unclear. The CDR3 loop spans 12 amino acids. V was pared by 2 bases and J by 5 bases, with 7 bases between. The germline V gene has CDR1 SGHTA and CDR2 FQGNSA.

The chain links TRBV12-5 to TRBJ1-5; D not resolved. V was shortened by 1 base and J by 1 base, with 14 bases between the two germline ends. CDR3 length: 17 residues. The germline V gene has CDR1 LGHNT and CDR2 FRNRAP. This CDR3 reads CASGLAVTTHSNQPQHF. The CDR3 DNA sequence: TGTGCTAGTGGTTTGGCCGTCACTACACACAGCAATCAGCCCCAGCATTTT.

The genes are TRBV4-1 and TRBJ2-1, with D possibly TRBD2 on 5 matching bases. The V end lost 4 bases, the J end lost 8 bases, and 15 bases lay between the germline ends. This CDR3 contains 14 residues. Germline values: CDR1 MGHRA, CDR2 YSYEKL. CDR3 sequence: CASSLRMRADEQFF. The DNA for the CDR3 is TGCGCCAGCAGCCTACGGATGAGGGCGGATGAGCAGTTCTTC.

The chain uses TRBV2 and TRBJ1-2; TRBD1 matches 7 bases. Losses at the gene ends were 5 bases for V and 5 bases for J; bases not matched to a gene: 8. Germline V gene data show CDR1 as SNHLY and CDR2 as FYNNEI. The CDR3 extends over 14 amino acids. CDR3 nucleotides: TGTGCCAGCAGTCCTGACAGGGAGGTATATGGCTACACCTTC. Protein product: CASSPDREVYGYTF.

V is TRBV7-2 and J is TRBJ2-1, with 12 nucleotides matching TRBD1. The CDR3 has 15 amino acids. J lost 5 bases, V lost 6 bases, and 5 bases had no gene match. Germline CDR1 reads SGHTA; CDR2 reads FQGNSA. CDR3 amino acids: CASRSGQGANNEQFF. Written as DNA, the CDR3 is TGTGCCAGCAGGTCGGGACAGGGGGCGAACAATGAGCAGTTCTTC.

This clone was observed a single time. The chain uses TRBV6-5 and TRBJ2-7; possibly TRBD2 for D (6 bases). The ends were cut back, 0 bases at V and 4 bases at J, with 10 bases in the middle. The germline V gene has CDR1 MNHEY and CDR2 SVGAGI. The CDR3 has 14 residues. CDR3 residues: CASSYSWGEYEQYF. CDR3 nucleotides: TGTGCCAGCAGTTACTCTTGGGGGGAATACGAGCAGTACTTC.

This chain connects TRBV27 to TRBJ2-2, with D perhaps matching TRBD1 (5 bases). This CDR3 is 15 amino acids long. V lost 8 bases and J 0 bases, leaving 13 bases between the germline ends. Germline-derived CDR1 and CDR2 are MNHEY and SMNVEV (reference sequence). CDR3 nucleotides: TGTGCCAGCCGACCAGGGATTGCGAACACCGGGGAGCTGTTTTTT. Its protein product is CASRPGIANTGELFF.

The CDR3 DNA follows: TGTGCCAGCAGCTTTTTCCTGGCTGAACAAAGGAGCTCCTACGAGCAGTACTTC. Protein sequence: CASSFFLAEQRSSYEQYF. This chain connects TRBV5-6 to TRBJ2-7; D is undetermined. Germline V gene sequence: CDR1 SGHDT, CDR2 YYEEEE. V lost 2 bases and J lost 0, with 21 bases in between. The CDR3 runs 18 residues.

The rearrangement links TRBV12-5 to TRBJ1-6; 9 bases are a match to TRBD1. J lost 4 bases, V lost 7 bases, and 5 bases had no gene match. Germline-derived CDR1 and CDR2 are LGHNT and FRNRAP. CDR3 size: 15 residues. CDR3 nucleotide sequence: TGTGCTAGTGCCCTCGACAGGGGGTATAATTCACCCCTCCACTTT. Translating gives CASALDRGYNSPLHF.

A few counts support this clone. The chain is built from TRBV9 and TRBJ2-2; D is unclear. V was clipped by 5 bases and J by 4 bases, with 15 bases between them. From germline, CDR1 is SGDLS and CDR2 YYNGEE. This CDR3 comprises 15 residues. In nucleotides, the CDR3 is TGTGCCAGCAGTGCTCAAGACTTGGGCACCGGGGAGCTGTTTTTT. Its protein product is CASSAQDLGTGELFF.

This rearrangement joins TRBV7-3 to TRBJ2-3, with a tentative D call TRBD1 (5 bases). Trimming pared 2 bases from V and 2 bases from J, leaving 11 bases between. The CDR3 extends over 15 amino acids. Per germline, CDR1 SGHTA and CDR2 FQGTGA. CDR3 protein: CASSLQGTNTDTQYF. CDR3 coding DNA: TGTGCCAGCAGCTTACAGGGAACTAACACAGATACGCAGTATTTT.

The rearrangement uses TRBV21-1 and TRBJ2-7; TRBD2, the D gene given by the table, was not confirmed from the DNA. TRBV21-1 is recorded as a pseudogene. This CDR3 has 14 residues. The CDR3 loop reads CASSKGGGIYEQYF. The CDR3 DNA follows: TGTGCCAGCAGCAAAGGTGGCGGAATCTACGAGCAGTACTTC.

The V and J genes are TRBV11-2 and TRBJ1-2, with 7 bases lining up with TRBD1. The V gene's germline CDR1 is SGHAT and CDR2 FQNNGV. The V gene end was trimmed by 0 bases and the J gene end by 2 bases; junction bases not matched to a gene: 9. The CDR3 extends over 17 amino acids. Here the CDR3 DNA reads TGTGCCAGCAGCTTAGATGGGTGGACAGGAGAGAACTATGGCTACACCTTC. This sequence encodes CASSLDGWTGENYGYTF.

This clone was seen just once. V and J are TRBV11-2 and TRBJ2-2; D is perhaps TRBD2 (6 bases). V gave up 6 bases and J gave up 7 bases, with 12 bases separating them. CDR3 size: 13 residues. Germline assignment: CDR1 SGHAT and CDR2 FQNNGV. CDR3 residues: CASSAEGLGELFF. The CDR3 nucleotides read TGTGCCAGCAGTGCCGAGGGACTCGGGGAGCTGTTTTTT. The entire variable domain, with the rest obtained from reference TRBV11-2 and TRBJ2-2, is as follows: EAGVAQSPRYKIIEKRQSVAFWCNPISGHATLYWYQQILGQGPKLLIQFQNNGVVDDSQLPKDRFSAERLKGVDSTLKIQPAKLEDSAVYLCASSAEGLGELFFGEGSRLTVL.

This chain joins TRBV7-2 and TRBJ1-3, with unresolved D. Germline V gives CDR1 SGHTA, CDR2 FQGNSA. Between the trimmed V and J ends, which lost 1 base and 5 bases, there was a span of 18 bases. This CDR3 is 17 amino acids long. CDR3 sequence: CASSLVGPYNRRNTIYF. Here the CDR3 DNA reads TGTGCCAGCAGCTTAGTGGGCCCCTATAATCGGCGAAACACCATATATTTT.

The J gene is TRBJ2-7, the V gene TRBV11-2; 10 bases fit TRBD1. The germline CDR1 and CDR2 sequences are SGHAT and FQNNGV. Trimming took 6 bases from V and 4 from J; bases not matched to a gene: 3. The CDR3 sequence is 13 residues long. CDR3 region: CASRPGQGYEQYF. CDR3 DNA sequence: TGTGCCAGCAGACCGGGACAGGGGTACGAGCAGTACTTC. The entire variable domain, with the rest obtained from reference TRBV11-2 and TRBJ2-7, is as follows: EAGVAQSPRYKIIEKRQSVAFWCNPISGHATLYWYQQILGQGPKLLIQFQNNGVVDDSQLPKDRFSAERLKGVDSTLKIQPAKLEDSAVYLCASRPGQGYEQYFGPGTRLTVT.

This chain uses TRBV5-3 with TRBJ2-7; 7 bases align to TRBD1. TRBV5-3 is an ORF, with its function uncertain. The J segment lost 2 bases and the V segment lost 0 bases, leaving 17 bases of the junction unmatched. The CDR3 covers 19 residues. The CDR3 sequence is CARSLGRDREPPRTYEQYF. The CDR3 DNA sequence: TGTGCCAGAAGCTTGGGCCGGGACAGAGAACCTCCTCGCACCTACGAGCAGTACTTC.